Listed below are T cell receptor beta chains from one sample, sequenced in a study of T cell repertoires in cytomegalovirus infection. Their specific antigens are unknown. TCRdb analysed the reads with MiXCR anew, one entry per CDR3 protein. Of hundreds of thousands of distinct CDR3 sequences listed, more than 30% are singletons. The sequencing here drew on cultured PBMCs, taken from culture after CMV antigen stimulation. These receptor sequences come from a human donor in good health (CMV status not recorded). Some clones in this sample may be carry-over from other donors' samples. CDR3s include the opening cysteine and the closing phenylalanine or tryptophan. Each record gives: J gene, D gene, V gene, clone size, CDR3 protein, CDR3 DNA. A D gene is named only where the DNA matches it firmly. Rows give clone size only sometimes, using once, few, many, or a class for an expanded clone.

J: TRBJ2-1; D: TRBD2; V: TRBV6-6; size: few; CDR3: CASSYTLAGIYNEQFF; DNA: TGTGCCAGCAGTTACACCCTAGCGGGGATCTACAATGAGCAGTTCTTC
J: TRBJ1-4; D: -; V: TRBV6-1; size: -; CDR3: CASSDRRKEKLFF; DNA: TGTGCCAGCAGTGATCGCCGGAAAGAAAAACTGTTTTTT
J: TRBJ2-3; D: -; V: TRBV7-2; size: -; CDR3: CASSRDYTQYF; DNA: TGTGCCAGCAGCCGGGATTATACGCAGTATTTT
J: TRBJ2-2; D: TRBD2; V: TRBV7-2; size: -; CDR3: CASSLGPLAGDRTGELFF; DNA: TGTGCCAGCAGCCTAGGACCACTAGCGGGAGATCGGACCGGGGAGCTGTTTTTT
J: TRBJ1-1; D: TRBD1; V: TRBV7-2; size: many; CDR3: CASSRDRVNTEAFF; DNA: TGTGCCAGCAGCCGCGACAGGGTGAACACTGAAGCTTTCTTT
J: TRBJ2-2; D: TRBD1; V: TRBV7-2; size: few; CDR3: CASSLVGTANTGELFF; DNA: TGTGCCAGCAGCTTAGTTGGGACAGCGAACACCGGGGAGCTGTTTTTT
J: TRBJ1-2; D: TRBD1; V: TRBV7-9; size: few; CDR3: CASSLADRVDGYTF; DNA: TGTGCCAGCAGCTTAGCCGACAGGGTGGATGGCTACACCTTC
J: TRBJ2-5; D: TRBD2; V: TRBV7-2; size: few; CDR3: CASSSTSGSETQYF; DNA: TGTGCCAGCAGCTCAACTAGCGGGAGTGAGACCCAGTACTTC
J: TRBJ2-3; D: -; V: TRBV7-2; size: -; CDR3: CASSLARGTITDTQYF; DNA: TGTGCCAGCAGCTTAGCACGGGGAACGATCACAGATACGCAGTATTTT
J: TRBJ1-6; D: TRBD1; V: TRBV7-9; size: -; CDR3: CASSLAGQGYSPLHF; DNA: TGTGCCAGCAGCTTAGCGGGACAGGGTTATTCACCCCTCCACTTT
J: TRBJ2-6; D: TRBD2; V: TRBV27; size: -; CDR3: CASRTSGSFSLANVLTF; DNA: TGTGCCAGCCGGACTAGCGGGAGCTTCTCTTTGGCCAACGTCCTGACTTTC
J: TRBJ2-2; D: -; V: TRBV7-4; size: -; CDR3: CASSLEGLSGELFF; DNA: TGTGCCAGCAGCTTGGAGGGGCTGAGCGGGGAGCTGTTTTTT
J: TRBJ2-3; D: TRBD1; V: TRBV20-1; size: few; CDR3: CSAPGTGNLDTQYF; DNA: TGCAGTGCGCCCGGGACAGGGAACTTAGATACGCAGTATTTT
J: TRBJ1-2; D: TRBD1; V: TRBV5-5; size: -; CDR3: CASSFWDRDFVF; DNA: TGTGCCAGCAGCTTCTGGGACAGGGACTTCGTATTC
J: TRBJ2-7; D: -; V: TRBV4-3; size: few; CDR3: CASSQDLAGDYEQYF; DNA: TGCGCCAGCAGCCAAGATCTAGCAGGGGACTACGAGCAGTACTTC
J: TRBJ2-7; D: -; V: TRBV9; size: once; CDR3: CASSVEARVLSYEQYF; DNA: TGTGCCAGCAGCGTAGAGGCGCGGGTCCTCTCCTACGAGCAGTACTTC
J: TRBJ1-6; D: -; V: TRBV12-3/TRBV12-4; size: few; CDR3: CASSDRLTSPLHF; DNA: TGTGCCAGCAGCGACCGACTTACTTCACCCCTCCACTTT
J: TRBJ2-1; D: TRBD2; V: TRBV4-1; size: few; CDR3: CASSQDPSGSHNEQFF; DNA: TGCGCCAGCAGCCAAGATCCTAGCGGGAGTCACAATGAGCAGTTCTTC
J: TRBJ2-5; D: TRBD1; V: TRBV5-6; size: -; CDR3: CASSLGGVVVKETQYF; DNA: TGTGCCAGCAGCTTAGGGGGCGTTGTGGTGAAGGAGACCCAGTACTTC
J: TRBJ2-7; D: TRBD1; V: TRBV28; size: few; CDR3: CASSWTGKGAYEQYF; DNA: TGTGCCAGCAGTTGGACAGGGAAGGGTGCCTACGAGCAGTACTTC
J: TRBJ1-6; D: -; V: TRBV7-8; size: -; CDR3: CASSIGNRDSPLHF; DNA: TGTGCCAGCAGCATTGGGAACAGGGATTCACCCCTCCACTTT
J: TRBJ1-1; D: -; V: TRBV5-1; size: few; CDR3: CASSRDGDMNTEAFF; DNA: TGCGCCAGCAGCCGGGACGGTGATATGAACACTGAAGCTTTCTTT
J: TRBJ1-5; D: -; V: TRBV7-6; size: -; CDR3: CASSQYGGGDNSNQPQHF; DNA: TGTGCCAGCAGTCAATACGGGGGTGGGGATAATAGCAATCAGCCCCAGCATTTT
J: TRBJ1-2; D: -; V: TRBV12-3/TRBV12-4; size: many; CDR3: CASSVLGGGYTF; DNA: TGTGCCAGCAGTGTCCTTGGGGGTGGCTACACCTTC
J: TRBJ1-2; D: TRBD1; V: TRBV7-6; size: -; CDR3: CASSPSSGGYGYTF; DNA: TGTGCCAGCAGCCCCAGTTCAGGGGGGTATGGCTACACCTTC
J: TRBJ2-3; D: TRBD2; V: TRBV12-3/TRBV12-4; size: many; CDR3: CASSLDVVPSGRPQYPTDTQYF; DNA: TGTGCCAGCAGTTTAGACGTGGTCCCTAGCGGGAGGCCACAGTACCCCACAGATACGCAGTATTTT
J: TRBJ1-2; D: -; V: TRBV7-4; size: -; CDR3: CASSRLSGPGYTF; DNA: TGTGCCAGCAGCCGCCTTTCAGGGCCTGGCTACACCTTC
J: TRBJ2-5; D: -; V: TRBV20-1; size: -; CDR3: CSARGLQGGLETPYF; DNA: TGCAGTGCCAGAGGACTACAGGGGGGGTTAGAGACCCCGTACTTC
J: TRBJ2-1; D: TRBD1; V: TRBV12-3/TRBV12-4; size: -; CDR3: CASSPTGGGNNEQFF; DNA: TGTGCCAGCAGCCCGACAGGGGGCGGAAACAATGAGCAGTTCTTC
J: TRBJ1-1; D: TRBD1; V: TRBV4-3; size: few; CDR3: CASSPSAGGATEAFF; DNA: TGCGCCAGCAGTCCCTCAGCAGGGGGGGCCACTGAAGCTTTCTTT
J: TRBJ2-4; D: TRBD2; V: TRBV27; size: -; CDR3: CASRPQESTSGRPTDKNIQYF; DNA: TGTGCCAGCAGACCCCAAGAGTCGACTAGCGGGCGTCCCACGGACAAAAACATTCAGTACTTC
J: TRBJ2-1; D: TRBD2; V: TRBV7-8; size: many; CDR3: CASSSGRNEQFF; DNA: TGTGCCAGCAGCAGCGGGAGAAATGAGCAGTTCTTC
J: TRBJ2-3; D: -; V: TRBV30; size: -; CDR3: CAWTVGHPAGTQYF; DNA: TGTGCCTGGACCGTTGGACACCCGGCTGGTACGCAGTATTTT
J: TRBJ1-5; D: TRBD1; V: TRBV7-2; size: many; CDR3: CASSRQGASNQPQHF; DNA: TGTGCCAGCAGTCGGCAGGGGGCAAGCAATCAGCCCCAGCATTTT
J: TRBJ1-5; D: -; V: TRBV20-1; size: -; CDR3: CSARDGVAGENQPQHF; DNA: TGCAGTGCTAGAGATGGAGTTGCAGGGGAAAATCAGCCCCAGCATTTT
J: TRBJ2-7; D: -; V: TRBV28; size: few; CDR3: CASNTYAYEQYF; DNA: TGTGCCAGCAACACCTACGCCTACGAGCAGTACTTC
J: TRBJ2-4; D: -; V: TRBV2; size: -; CDR3: CASNDRKVLWNIQYF; DNA: TGTGCCAGCAACGACAGGAAGGTCTTGTGGAACATTCAGTACTTC
J: TRBJ1-2; D: -; V: TRBV7-2; size: -; CDR3: CASSLLQLLEDGYTF; DNA: TGTGCCAGCAGCCTTTTGCAACTTCTCGAAGATGGCTACACCTTC
J: TRBJ1-3; D: -; V: TRBV20-1; size: once; CDR3: CSARDSTGLRNTIYF; DNA: TGCAGTGCTAGAGATAGTACAGGGCTTAGAAACACCATATATTTT
J: TRBJ2-5; D: -; V: TRBV3-1; size: -; CDR3: CASSQVRETQYF; DNA: TGTGCCAGCAGCCAAGTGAGGGAGACCCAGTACTTC